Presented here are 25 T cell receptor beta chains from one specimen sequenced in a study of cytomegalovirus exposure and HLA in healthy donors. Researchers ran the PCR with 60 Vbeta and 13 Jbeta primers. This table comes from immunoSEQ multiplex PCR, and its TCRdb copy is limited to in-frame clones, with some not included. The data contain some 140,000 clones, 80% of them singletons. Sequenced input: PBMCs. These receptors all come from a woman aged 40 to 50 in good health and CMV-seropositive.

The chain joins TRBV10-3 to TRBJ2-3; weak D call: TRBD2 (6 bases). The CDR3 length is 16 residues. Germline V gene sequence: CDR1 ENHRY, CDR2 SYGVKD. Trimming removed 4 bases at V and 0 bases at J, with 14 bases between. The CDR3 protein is CAISGSRGTSTDTQYF. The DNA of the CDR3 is TGTGCCATCAGTGGATCCCGGGGGACTAGCACAGATACGCAGTATTTT.

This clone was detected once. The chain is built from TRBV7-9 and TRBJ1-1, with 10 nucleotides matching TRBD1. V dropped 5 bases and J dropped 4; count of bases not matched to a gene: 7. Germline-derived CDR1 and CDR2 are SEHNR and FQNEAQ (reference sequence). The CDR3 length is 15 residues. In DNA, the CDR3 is TGTGCCAGCAGCCCTGGACAGGGGGGTCTCACTGAAGCTTTCTTT. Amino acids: CASSPGQGGLTEAFF.

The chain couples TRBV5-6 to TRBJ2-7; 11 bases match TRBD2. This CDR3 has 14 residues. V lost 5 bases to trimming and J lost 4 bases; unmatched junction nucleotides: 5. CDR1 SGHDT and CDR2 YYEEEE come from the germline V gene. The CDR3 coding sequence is TGTGCCAGCAGTTTAGCGGGGGGGGATTACGAGCAGTACTTC. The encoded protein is CASSLAGGDYEQYF.

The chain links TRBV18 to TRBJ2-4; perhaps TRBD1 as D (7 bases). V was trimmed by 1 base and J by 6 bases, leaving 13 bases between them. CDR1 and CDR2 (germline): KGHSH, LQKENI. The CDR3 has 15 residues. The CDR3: CASSPRQGGANIQYF. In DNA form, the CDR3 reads TGTGCCAGCTCACCACGACAGGGAGGAGCAAACATTCAGTACTTC.

In nucleotides, the CDR3 is TGCAGCGAGTCAACAGGGGGTACTGAAGCTTTCTTT. Translated, it gives CSESTGGTEAFF. The chain is built from TRBV29-1 and TRBJ1-1; TRBD1 matches at 8 bases. The CDR3 covers 12 residues. Germline CDR1 SQVTM, CDR2 ANQGSEA. V dropped 7 bases and J dropped 5; count of bases not matched to a gene: 6.

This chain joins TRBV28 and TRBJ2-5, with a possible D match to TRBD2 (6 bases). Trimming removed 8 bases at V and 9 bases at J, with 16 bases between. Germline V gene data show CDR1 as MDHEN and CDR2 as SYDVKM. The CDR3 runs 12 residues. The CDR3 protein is CASRAPGTSQYF. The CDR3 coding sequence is TGTGCCAGCCGCGCACCCGGGACTTCCCAGTACTTC.

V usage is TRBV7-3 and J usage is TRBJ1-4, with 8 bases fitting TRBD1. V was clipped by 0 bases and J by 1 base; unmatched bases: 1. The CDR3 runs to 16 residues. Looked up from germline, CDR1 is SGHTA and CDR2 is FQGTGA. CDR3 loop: CASSLTGQGTNEKLFF. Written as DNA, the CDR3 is TGTGCCAGCAGCTTAACAGGACAGGGAACTAATGAAAAACTGTTTTTT.

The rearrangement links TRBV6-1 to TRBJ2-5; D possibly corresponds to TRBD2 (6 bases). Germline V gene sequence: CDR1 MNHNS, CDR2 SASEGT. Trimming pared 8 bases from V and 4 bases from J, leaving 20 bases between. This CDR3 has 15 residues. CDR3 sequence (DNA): TGTGCCAGCGAGGCGGCGGGATCCGGGTCAGAGACCCAGTACTTC. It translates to CASEAAGSGSETQYF.

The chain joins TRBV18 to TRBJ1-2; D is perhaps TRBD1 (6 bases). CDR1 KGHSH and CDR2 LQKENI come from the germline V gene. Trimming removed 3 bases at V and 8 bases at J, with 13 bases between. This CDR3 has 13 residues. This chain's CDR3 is CASSPPQGRGYTF. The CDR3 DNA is TGTGCCAGCTCACCCCCACAGGGAAGGGGCTACACCTTC.

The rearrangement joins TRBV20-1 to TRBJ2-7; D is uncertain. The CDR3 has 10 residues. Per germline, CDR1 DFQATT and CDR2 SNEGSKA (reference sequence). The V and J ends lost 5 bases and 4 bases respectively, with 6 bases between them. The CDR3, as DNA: TGCAGTGCTGGCACATACGAGCAGTACTTC. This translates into CSAGTYEQYF.

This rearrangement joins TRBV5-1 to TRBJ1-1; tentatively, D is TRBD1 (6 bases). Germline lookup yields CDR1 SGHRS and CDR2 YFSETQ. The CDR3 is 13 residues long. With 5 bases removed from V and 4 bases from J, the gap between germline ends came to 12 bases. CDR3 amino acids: CASRERTVTEAFF. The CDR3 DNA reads TGCGCCAGCAGAGAACGGACAGTCACTGAAGCTTTCTTT. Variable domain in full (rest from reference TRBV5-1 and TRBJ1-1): KAGVTQTPRYLIKTRGQQVTLSCSPISGHRSVSWYQQTPGQGLQFLFEYFSETQRNKGNFPGRFSGRQFSNSRSEMNVSTLELGDSALYLCASRERTVTEAFFGQGTRLTVV.

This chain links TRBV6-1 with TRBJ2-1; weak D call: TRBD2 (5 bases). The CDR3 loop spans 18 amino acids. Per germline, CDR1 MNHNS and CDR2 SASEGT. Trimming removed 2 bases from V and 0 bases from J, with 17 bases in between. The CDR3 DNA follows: TGTGCCAGCAGTGAAAAGACGGGGTTTCTTAGCTCCTACAATGAGCAGTTCTTC. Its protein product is CASSEKTGFLSSYNEQFF.

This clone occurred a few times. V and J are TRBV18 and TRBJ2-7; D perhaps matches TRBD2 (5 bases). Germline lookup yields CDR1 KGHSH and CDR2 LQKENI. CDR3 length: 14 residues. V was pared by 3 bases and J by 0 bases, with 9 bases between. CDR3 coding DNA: TGTGCCAGCTCACCGGAGGATATCTCCTACGAGCAGTACTTC. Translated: CASSPEDISYEQYF.

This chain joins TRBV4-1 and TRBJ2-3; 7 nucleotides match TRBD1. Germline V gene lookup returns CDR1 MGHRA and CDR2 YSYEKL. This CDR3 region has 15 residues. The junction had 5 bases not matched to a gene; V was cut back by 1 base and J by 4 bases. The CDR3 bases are TGCGCCAGCAGCCAAGTTGACAGGGACGCAGATACGCAGTATTTT. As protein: CASSQVDRDADTQYF.

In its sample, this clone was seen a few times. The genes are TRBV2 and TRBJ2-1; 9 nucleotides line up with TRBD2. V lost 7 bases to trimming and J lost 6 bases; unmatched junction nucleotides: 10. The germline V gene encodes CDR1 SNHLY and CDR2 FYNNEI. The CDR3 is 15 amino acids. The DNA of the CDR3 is TGTGCCAGCACAGAAGGCGGGAGGGCCGTCAATGAGCAGTTCTTC. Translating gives CASTEGGRAVNEQFF.

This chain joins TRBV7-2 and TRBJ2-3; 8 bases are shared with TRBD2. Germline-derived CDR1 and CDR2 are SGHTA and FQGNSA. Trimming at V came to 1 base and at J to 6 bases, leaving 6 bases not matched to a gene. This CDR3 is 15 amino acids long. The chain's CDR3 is CASSLGSGAGDTQYF. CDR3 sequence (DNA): TGTGCCAGCAGCTTAGGTAGCGGGGCCGGGGATACGCAGTATTTT.

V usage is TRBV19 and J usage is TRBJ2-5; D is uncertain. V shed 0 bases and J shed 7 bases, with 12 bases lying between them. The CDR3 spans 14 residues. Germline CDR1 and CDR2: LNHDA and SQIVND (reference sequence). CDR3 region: CASSIDRWAGTQYF. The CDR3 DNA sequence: TGTGCCAGTAGTATAGACCGCTGGGCTGGGACCCAGTACTTC.

The CDR3 sequence: CASSSRVEGEQYF. CDR3 sequence (DNA): TGCGCCAGCAGCTCGCGGGTGGAGGGGGAGCAGTACTTC. The chain has TRBV5-1 and TRBJ2-7; the D gene is possibly TRBD2 (6 bases). The V end lost 3 bases, the J end lost 7 bases, and 14 bases lay between the germline ends. CDR3 length equals 13 residues. Germline CDR1 is SGHRS and CDR2 is YFSETQ. Looking up the rest from reference TRBV5-1 and TRBJ2-7 gives the full variable domain: KAGVTQTPRYLIKTRGQQVTLSCSPISGHRSVSWYQQTPGQGLQFLFEYFSETQRNKGNFPGRFSGRQFSNSRSEMNVSTLELGDSALYLCASSSRVEGEQYFGPGTRLTVT.

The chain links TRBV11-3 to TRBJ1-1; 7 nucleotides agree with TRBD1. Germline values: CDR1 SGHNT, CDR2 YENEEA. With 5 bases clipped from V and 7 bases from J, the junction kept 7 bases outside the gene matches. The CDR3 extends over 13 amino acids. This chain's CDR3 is CASSTRDSLEAFF. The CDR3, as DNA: TGTGCCAGCAGCACCCGGGACAGCCTTGAAGCTTTCTTT.

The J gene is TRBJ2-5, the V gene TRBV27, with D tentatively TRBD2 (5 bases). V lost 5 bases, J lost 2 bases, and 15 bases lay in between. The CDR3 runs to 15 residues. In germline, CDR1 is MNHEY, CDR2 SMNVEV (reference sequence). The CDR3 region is CASSTPGSGQETQYF. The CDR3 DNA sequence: TGTGCCAGCAGTACGCCGGGATCTGGGCAAGAGACCCAGTACTTC.

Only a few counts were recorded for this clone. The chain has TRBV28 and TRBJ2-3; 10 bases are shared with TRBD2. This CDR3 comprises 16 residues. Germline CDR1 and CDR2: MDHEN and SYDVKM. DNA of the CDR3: TGTAGGAGCGGGAGGGCCGGTGGCTCCACCCCAGATACGCAGTATTTT. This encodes CRSGRAGGSTPDTQYF.

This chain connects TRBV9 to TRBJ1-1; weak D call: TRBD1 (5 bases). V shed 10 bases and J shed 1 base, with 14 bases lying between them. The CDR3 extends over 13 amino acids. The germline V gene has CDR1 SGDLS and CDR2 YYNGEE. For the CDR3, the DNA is TGTGCCGGCTCGCGGGGGGAGAACACTGAAGCTTTCTTT. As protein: CAGSRGENTEAFF.

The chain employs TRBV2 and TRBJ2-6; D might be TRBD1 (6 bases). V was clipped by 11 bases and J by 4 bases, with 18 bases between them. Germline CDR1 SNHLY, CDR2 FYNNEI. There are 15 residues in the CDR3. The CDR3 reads CAGGQNWAGANVLTF. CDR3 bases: TGTGCCGGCGGACAGAACTGGGCCGGGGCCAACGTCCTGACTTTC.

This CDR3 reads CASSLGTGGYNQPQHF. The CDR3 coding sequence is TGTGCCAGCAGTTTAGGGACAGGGGGCTACAATCAGCCCCAGCATTTT. V gene TRBV28 combines with J gene TRBJ1-5; TRBD1 matches 12 bases. Trimming removed 2 bases from V and 3 bases from J; junction bases left unmatched: 2. Germline V gene data show CDR1 as MDHEN and CDR2 as SYDVKM. The CDR3 runs 16 residues.

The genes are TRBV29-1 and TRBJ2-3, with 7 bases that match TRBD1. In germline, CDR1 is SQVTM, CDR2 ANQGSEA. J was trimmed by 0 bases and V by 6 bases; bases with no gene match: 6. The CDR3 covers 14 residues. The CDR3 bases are TGCAGCGTAAGGAGGACAGGTAGCACAGATACGCAGTATTTT. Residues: CSVRRTGSTDTQYF.